This record covers a single T cell receptor (beta chain). Antigen: not known. Together with a sample-barcoded 5' primer, a J-beta primer mix was included in a second PCR lasting about 7 to 12 cycles. From the 5' RACE reads, TCRdb called clonotypes with MiXCR, one entry per CDR3 protein. Of more than 800,000 distinct CDR3 sequences listed, roughly 26% were seen once; the top ten hold approximately 15%. CDR3 length: 13 amino acids. V lost 5 bases to trimming and J lost 5 bases, with 13 bases between them. This sample was taken from a study of blood T cells in healthy people across ages. Study-wide results and limits: Higher diversity, along with more naive CD4+ cells, distinguished long-lived donors from aged donors.

The sequence came from a woman aged 80 or older in good health. The chain combines TRBV12-3 or TRBV12-4 with TRBJ2-7; D possibly corresponds to TRBD1 (6 bases). The sequenced sample consisted of blood. The CDR3 protein is CASSRGGADEQYF. CDR3 DNA: TGTGCCAGCAGTAGAGGGGGAGCAGACGAGCAGTACTTC.